These 2 T cell receptor beta chains share one sample of origin, sequenced in a study of T-cell reconstitution after alpha-beta-depleted transplantation in children. Using unique molecular identifiers, the investigators prepared the TCRbeta library. Each CDR3 protein is one row after TCRdb ran MiXCR on the PCR reads. The table records some 840,000 distinct CDR3 sequences, around 17% of them present only once. Source: PBMCs, mostly from graft donor cells, taken 360 days after TCRalphabeta/CD19-depleted stem cell transplant. Receptor source: a male patient younger than 18 who had a stem cell transplant for acute lymphoblastic leukemia, so the T cells may come from the graft donor.

In this sample, this clonotype turned up a few times. The chain has TRBV4-1 and TRBJ2-7, with 8 bases identical to TRBD1. This CDR3 region has 14 residues. Germline V gene lookup returns CDR1 MGHRA and CDR2 YSYEKL. Trimming at V came to 0 bases and at J to 6 bases, leaving 4 bases not matched to a gene. The CDR3 DNA reads as TGCGCCAGCAGCCAAGATCGCAGGGGGCCCGAGCAGTACTTC. Its translation is CASSQDRRGPEQYF.

V gene TRBV27 combines with J gene TRBJ2-1; D not certain. The CDR3 consists of 13 residues. Germline values: CDR1 MNHEY, CDR2 SMNVEV (reference sequence). V gave up 7 bases and J gave up 0 bases, with 7 bases separating them. CDR3 nucleotides: TGTGCCAGCACACAGAGCTCCTACAATGAGCAGTTCTTC. Translated, it gives CASTQSSYNEQFF.